This T cell receptor (beta chain) derives from a study of blood T cell repertoires in COVID-19 (dated by TCRdb to between 2020 and 2021). Study-wide context: Collaborator samples came from the United States, Italy and Spain and covered acute and convalescent phases of COVID-19. The prospective study material was composed of cDNA or gDNA derived from T cells, B-cell-depleted T cells, or PBMCs. The dataset comprised deeply sampled blood TCRbeta repertoires from subjects exposed to, actively infected with, or recovered from COVID-19. A freely available public database, intended as a resource for researchers studying the immune response to SARS-CoV-2, is where the repertoires were released. The samples were drawn from two sources: the first 160 participants of the ongoing ImmuneRACE study, and 1,254 subjects contributed by 6 global collaborators. Sample metadata almost always included a de-identified subject ID, COVID-19 status, age in years and sex. Where available, HLA class I and class II types were taken from metadata supplied by the sample provider and were not determined by assay-based typing. Beyond this particular receptor, the publication reports: The quantity of clinical and demographic metadata differed by source and by participant and was supplied without curation.

To note about this clone: There is no known antigen for this receptor. No per-base quality is available; no much larger clone lies one base away.

TCRbeta CDR3 regions were amplified from genomic DNA by means of the immunoSEQ Assay, a bias-controlled multiplex PCR. The paper's data handling went like this. Within the assay, amplification of reference gene primers was used to estimate how many nucleated cells each sample contained. Sequence reads were collapsed and filtered to measure the absolute abundance of every unique TCRbeta CDR3 rearrangement. For each sample, productive Simpson clonality was calculated by taking the square root of Simpson's diversity index across productive rearrangements. Here the immuneACCESS table is served through TCRdb, limited to in-frame sequences with V and J called. Missing clones are a known gap in these copies; in checked studies unresolved V genes cover under half, and the rest lacks a known reason. V and J calls plus clone size are reproduced from that table; the DNA served to infer D and trimming. This sample lists 200,000 to 250,000 clones; around 88% were detected once. The ten largest account for roughly 1.5% of the sample.

V ends up 1 base short and J 3 bases short, with an unmatched junction base count of 4. In the germline V gene, CDR1 corresponds to SGHAT and CDR2 to FQNNGV. There are 16 amino acids in the CDR3, from cysteine to phenylalanine inclusive. Only the CDR3 DNA stays, 48 bases, in frame from base 1. Whole blood was collected in K2EDTA tubes by collaborating institutions according to the institutions' own protocols. For TCRbeta analysis, collaborators shipped samples as frozen whole blood, isolated PBMCs, or DNA extracted from either of those sample types. Sequences were obtained from peripheral blood. This sequence was found in a man in his late teens or twenties with active or convalescent COVID-19. In this chain, TRBV11-2 is recombined with TRBJ1-3, with TRBD1 identical over 9 junction bases. The nucleotide sequence reads TGTGCCAGCAGCTTAGCGGGACAGGGTAATGGAAACACCATATATTTT. Its protein is CASSLAGQGNGNTIYF.